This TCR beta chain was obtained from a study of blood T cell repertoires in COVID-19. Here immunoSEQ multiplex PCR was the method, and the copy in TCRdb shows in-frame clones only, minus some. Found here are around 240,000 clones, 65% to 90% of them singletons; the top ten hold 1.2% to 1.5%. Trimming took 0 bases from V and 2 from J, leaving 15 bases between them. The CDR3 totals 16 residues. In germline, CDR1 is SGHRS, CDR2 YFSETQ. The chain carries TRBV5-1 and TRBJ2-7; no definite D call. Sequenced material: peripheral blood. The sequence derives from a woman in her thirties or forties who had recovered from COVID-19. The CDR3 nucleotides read TGCGCCAGCAGCTTGGGTTCGTCAGGTGTTACCTACGAGCAGTACTTC. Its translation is CASSLGSSGVTYEQYF.